This is a list of T cell receptor beta chains from one sample in a study of T cell responses to AZD1222 COVID-19 vaccine. TCRdb's copy holds only in-frame clones and misses some; the assay was immunoSEQ multiplex PCR. The top ten clones hold 2.2% of a sample with more than 140,000 clones, roughly 88% of them seen once. The input for sequencing was peripheral blood, taken on day 0 of AZD1222 vaccination. Receptors were obtained from an adult in good health. Each CDR3 is given with its conserved first and last residue. The D gene is left open where the match is weak. The listing skips clone size in some rows; elsewhere it reads once, few, many or a size class.

few,TRBJ2-1,.,TRBV9,CASSFDGSYNEQFF,TGTGCCAGCAGCTTCGACGGCTCCTACAATGAGCAGTTCTTC
once,TRBJ2-1,.,TRBV19,CASSRSGVYNEQFF,TGTGCCAGTAGTCGGTCGGGCGTGTACAATGAGCAGTTCTTC
.,TRBJ2-7,TRBD2,TRBV9,CASSPWGSGRQYEQYF,TGTGCCAGCAGCCCCTGGGGAAGCGGGAGACAATACGAGCAGTACTTC
.,TRBJ1-1,TRBD1,TRBV12-3/TRBV12-4,CASRQGTAEAFF,TGTGCCAGCAGACAGGGGACAGCTGAAGCTTTCTTT
few,TRBJ2-1,.,TRBV27,CASHHSGANNEQFF,TGTGCCAGCCACCACTCCGGGGCTAACAATGAGCAGTTCTTC
.,TRBJ2-7,.,TRBV7-9,CASSQVLELDEQYF,TGTGCCAGCAGCCAAGTTCTCGAGTTGGACGAGCAGTACTTC
.,TRBJ2-1,TRBD2,TRBV6-5,CASSYSLLAGINEQFF,TGTGCCAGCAGTTACTCGTTACTAGCGGGAATCAATGAGCAGTTCTTC
.,TRBJ2-1,.,TRBV14,CASSQWASTYDEQFF,TGTGCCAGCAGCCAATGGGCGTCGACTTACGATGAGCAGTTCTTC
.,TRBJ2-1,TRBD2,TRBV4-1,CASSQTGTSVYNEQFF,TGCGCCAGCAGCCAAACCGGGACTAGCGTGTACAATGAGCAGTTCTTC
.,TRBJ2-7,TRBD1,TRBV18,CASSRTGGYEQYF,TGTGCCAGTTCGAGAACAGGGGGCTACGAGCAGTACTTC
once,TRBJ1-2,.,TRBV29-1,CSVVRGDGYTF,TGCAGCGTTGTTCGGGGTGACGGCTACACCTTC
.,TRBJ2-1,.,TRBV9,CASSVDGPPYNEQFF,TGTGCCAGCAGCGTAGACGGCCCCCCCTACAATGAGCAGTTCTTC
.,TRBJ1-2,.,TRBV7-9,CASSPGLGYGYTF,TGTGCCAGCAGCCCGGGACTTGGCTATGGCTACACCTTC
.,TRBJ1-2,.,TRBV10-3,CAISAGSYGYTF,TGTGCCATCAGTGCAGGAAGCTATGGCTACACCTTC
.,TRBJ2-5,TRBD1,TRBV27,CASRDRGQETQYF,TGTGCCAGCCGGGACAGGGGCCAAGAGACCCAGTACTTC
.,TRBJ1-3,.,TRBV5-4,CASSSPTGRQSSGNTIYF,TGTGCCAGCAGCTCCCCTACGGGACGGCAGAGCTCTGGAAACACCATATATTTT
.,TRBJ1-6,.,TRBV27,CASSLSSGSSYNSPLHF,TGTGCCAGCAGTTTAAGTTCGGGTAGCTCCTATAATTCACCCCTCCACTTT
.,TRBJ1-5,.,TRBV27,CASSLVRGSNQPQHF,TGTGCCAGCAGTCTAGTGAGGGGTAGCAATCAGCCCCAGCATTTT
.,TRBJ2-4,.,TRBV10-3,CAISESWAGAKNIQYF,TGTGCCATCAGTGAGTCGTGGGCGGGGGCCAAAAACATTCAGTACTTC
.,TRBJ1-4,.,TRBV19,CASSTTWGDWNEKLFF,TGTGCCAGTAGTACCACCTGGGGGGATTGGAATGAAAAACTGTTTTTT
.,TRBJ2-6,.,TRBV15,CATSRPPSGANVLTF,TGTGCCACCAGCAGACCCCCCTCTGGGGCCAACGTCCTGACTTTC
.,TRBJ2-7,.,TRBV18,CASSPIQSYEQYF,TGTGCCAGCTCACCTATACAATCCTACGAGCAGTACTTC
.,TRBJ1-2,.,TRBV2,CASARQGTYGYTF,TGTGCCAGCGCGCGGCAGGGCACCTATGGCTACACCTTC
.,TRBJ1-1,TRBD1,TRBV6-5,CASTIGTGNTEAFF,TGTGCCAGCACCATCGGGACAGGGAACACTGAAGCTTTCTTT
.,TRBJ2-1,.,TRBV9,CASSVEDSHSDEQFF,TGTGCCAGCAGCGTAGAGGATTCCCATTCGGATGAGCAGTTCTTC
.,TRBJ1-2,.,TRBV10-3,CAISESIGYTF,TGTGCCATCAGTGAGTCGATTGGCTACACCTTC
.,TRBJ1-1,.,TRBV11-3,CASSPDGGWNTEAFF,TGTGCCAGCAGCCCTGACGGGGGGTGGAATACTGAAGCTTTCTTT
.,TRBJ1-2,TRBD1,TRBV18,CASSPGEDRGAGYGYTF,TGTGCCAGCTCACCAGGGGAAGACAGGGGCGCGGGCTATGGCTACACCTTC
.,TRBJ2-1,TRBD1,TRBV9,CASSAGQGSSEQFF,TGTGCCAGCAGCGCCGGACAGGGGTCGAGTGAGCAGTTCTTC
.,TRBJ2-7,.,TRBV11-2,CASSLGGTGTYEQYF,TGTGCCAGCAGTCTAGGAGGAACAGGGACCTACGAGCAGTACTTC
few,TRBJ2-4,.,TRBV7-2,CASSPRGRGVNIQYF,TGTGCCAGCAGCCCCCGCGGCAGGGGAGTGAACATTCAGTACTTC
.,TRBJ2-3,.,TRBV27,CASTTIPGDTQYF,TGTGCCAGCACTACAATCCCGGGGGATACGCAGTATTTT
.,TRBJ1-6,.,TRBV28,CASTPGAQGEPLHF,TGTGCCAGCACCCCAGGCGCACAGGGTGAACCCCTCCACTTT
.,TRBJ2-7,.,TRBV28,CASSLQGNSYEQYF,TGTGCCAGCAGTTTACAGGGGAACTCCTACGAGCAGTACTTC
.,TRBJ2-1,TRBD2,TRBV6-4,CASSDSIAGGPHNEQFF,TGTGCCAGCAGTGACTCGATTGCGGGAGGGCCCCACAATGAGCAGTTCTTC
.,TRBJ1-2,.,TRBV2,CASSELGYGYTF,TGTGCCAGCAGTGAACTGGGCTATGGCTACACCTTC
.,TRBJ1-5,.,TRBV27,CASSLSGYNQPQHF,TGTGCCAGCAGTTTGTCAGGATACAATCAGCCCCAGCATTTT